This TCR beta chain is from a study of blood T cell repertoires in COVID-19. Study overall: Both acute and convalescent COVID-19 samples were obtained from the United States, Italy and Spain. T cells, B-cell-depleted T cells, or PBMCs supplied cDNA or gDNA.

CDR3 length: 15 residues. Germline CDR1 MDHEN, CDR2 SYDVKM. The germline V and J ends were trimmed by 3 bases and 7 bases, with 15 bases remaining between them. The protocol was immunoSEQ multiplex PCR, while the TCRdb copy is restricted to in-frame clones and leaves out a portion. This sample carries under 150,000 clones, around 89% of them seen once, and the ten largest clones take around 20%. What was sequenced was peripheral blood. The TCR originated in a man aged 50-60 years with active or convalescent COVID-19. The genes are TRBV28 and TRBJ1-4, with D possibly matching TRBD1 (5 bases). The DNA of the CDR3 is TGTGCCAGCAGTTTTCGGGGGGAGAGTCTTGAAAAACTGTTTTTT. This sequence encodes CASSFRGESLEKLFF.